This T cell receptor beta chain was sequenced for a study of T cell clones after liver transplantation. Overall study context: A pre-transplant mixed lymphocyte reaction with TCRbeta sequencing defined graft-donor-reactive clones followed in post-transplant blood. Graft-donor-reactive sequences were compared with third-party-reactive TCRbeta sequences from pre-transplant mixed lymphocyte reactions. Patients counted as tolerant after at least one year off all immunosuppression, enzymes not exceeding twice normal.

Repertoires were generated with immunoSEQ multiplex PCR, while TCRdb's copy carries only in-frame clones and drops some. Of about 75,000 clones in the sample, roughly 84% were seen once. General study results and limits: The donor-reactive repertoire was only partly measurable in a couple of subjects, lacking donor cells.

Between the trimmed V and J ends, which lost 0 bases and 5 bases, there was a span of 16 bases. The germline V gene encodes CDR1 MNHEY and CDR2 SVGAGI. The CDR3 covers 16 residues. Concerning this clone: The antigen is undetermined.

The chain has TRBV6-5 and TRBJ1-1; tentatively, D is TRBD1 (6 bases). The clonotype comes from a human patient who received a liver transplant. Some T cells may trace back to the graft donor. The starting material was CD4+ T cells from blood, obtained less than 50 months after liver transplant. CDR3 nucleotide sequence: TGTGCCAGCAGTTACTCCGCGGACAGAAAAGGGACTGAAGCTTTCTTT. Protein sequence: CASSYSADRKGTEAFF.